This is a list of T cell receptor beta chains from one sample in a study of blood T cells in healthy people across ages. TCRdb used MiXCR to reprocess the 5' RACE reads, holding one entry per CDR3 protein. Among 600,000 to 650,000 distinct CDR3 sequences listed, 58% were seen once. The sequencing input was blood. The receptors here all came from a man aged 60 to 75 in good health. The CDR3 runs from the conserved cysteine through the conserved F or W. The D gene is left open where the match is weak. Not all rows give a size; the values are once, few, many and, for expanded clones, a class.

J gene,V gene,D gene,clone size,CDR3 protein,CDR3 DNA
TRBJ2-6,TRBV5-6,.,.,CASSLAHRRTGANVLTF,TGTGCCAGCAGCTTGGCCCACCGGCGAACTGGGGCCAACGTCCTGACTTTC
TRBJ2-1,TRBV5-1,TRBD1,.,CASSWDRDAYNEQFF,TGCGCCAGCAGTTGGGACAGGGATGCCTACAATGAGCAGTTCTTC
TRBJ2-7,TRBV5-1,TRBD1,.,CASSFGTGRDEQYF,TGCGCCAGCAGCTTCGGGACAGGGCGCGACGAGCAGTACTTC
TRBJ1-6,TRBV20-1,.,.,CSARDDRSYNSPLHF,TGCAGTGCTAGAGATGACCGCTCCTATAATTCACCCCTCCACTTT
TRBJ2-1,TRBV20-1,.,few,CSAPGLGVDEQFF,TGCAGTGCGCCGGGACTGGGCGTCGATGAGCAGTTCTTC
TRBJ2-5,TRBV2,TRBD1,.,CASSEGQGQETQYF,TGTGCCAGCAGTGAGGGACAGGGGCAAGAGACCCAGTACTTC
TRBJ1-2,TRBV24-1,TRBD1,few,CATSETGTGFGYTF,TGTGCCACCAGTGAAACCGGGACAGGGTTTGGCTACACCTTC
TRBJ2-5,TRBV3-1,TRBD1,.,CASSQEGGQGYNEQYF,TGTGCCAGCAGCCAAGAAGGGGGACAGGGGTACAATGAGCAGTACTTC
TRBJ2-1,TRBV9,TRBD2,.,CASSVVSGVINEQFF,TGTGCCAGCAGCGTAGTGAGCGGGGTCATAAATGAGCAGTTCTTC
TRBJ2-2,TRBV20-1,.,.,CSALNRGNTGELFF,TGCAGTGCTCTGAACAGAGGGAACACCGGGGAGCTGTTTTTT
TRBJ2-7,TRBV20-1,.,few,CSARDLSGRPYEQYF,TGCAGTGCTAGAGATCTGTCAGGGAGACCCTACGAGCAGTACTTC
TRBJ2-4,TRBV20-1,TRBD1,few,CSARAGTGKNIQYF,TGCAGTGCCAGGGCCGGGACAGGGAAAAACATTCAGTACTTC
TRBJ1-2,TRBV7-2,.,.,CASSLWVGYTF,TGTGCCAGCAGCTTATGGGTTGGCTACACCTTC
TRBJ2-3,TRBV6-1,TRBD1,.,CASRQATGGGTDTQYF,TGTGCCAGCAGGCAAGCGACAGGGGGCGGCACAGATACGCAGTATTTT
TRBJ2-3,TRBV5-1,TRBD1,.,CASSHPGTASTDTQYF,TGCGCCAGCAGCCACCCCGGGACAGCTAGCACAGATACGCAGTATTTT
TRBJ2-7,TRBV10-1,TRBD1,.,CASSESVGTGSEQYF,TGCGCCAGCAGTGAGTCGGTGGGGACAGGGTCCGAGCAGTACTTC
TRBJ2-3,TRBV10-3,.,.,CATTEYKLSTDTQYF,TGTGCCACCACCGAGTATAAGTTGAGCACAGATACGCAGTATTTT
TRBJ2-7,TRBV7-8,TRBD1,.,CASSYTGGGYEQYF,TGTGCCAGCAGCTACACAGGGGGCGGATACGAGCAGTACTTC
TRBJ2-7,TRBV20-1,TRBD1,.,CSAPIPGQGVYEQYF,TGCAGTGCCCCCATCCCCGGACAGGGTGTCTACGAGCAGTACTTC